This TCR beta chain was sequenced for a study of OX40 agonist ivuxolimab in advanced cancers. Study background: An agonistic anti-OX40 (CD134) antibody, ivuxolimab, was used to treat the patients. Partial responses were achieved by three patients: one hepatocellular carcinoma, two cutaneous melanoma. Study results and limitations: At 0.1 to 3.0 mg/kg, CD4+ and CD8+ blood T cells expanded clonally by week 6.

Germline loops: CDR1 SQVTM, CDR2 ANQGSEA. The CDR3 has 11 residues. Between the trimmed V and J ends, which lost 8 bases and 5 bases, there was a span of 12 bases. Some clones are missing from TCRdb's copy, which holds only in-frame ones; the method was immunoSEQ multiplex PCR. The sample shows tens of thousands of clones, about 81% of them seen only once. With autoimmune disease history or systemic immunosuppression, patients were excluded. Details on this clone: Its matching antigen is unknown.

The chain couples TRBV29-1 to TRBJ1-2; maybe TRBD1 (5 bases). The sample consisted of CD4+ or CD8+ T cells sorted from blood, taken in a trial of the OX40 agonist ivuxolimab. The TCR comes from an adult with an advanced solid tumor such as melanoma, head and neck, liver or kidney cancer. CDR3 amino acids: CSSREGYGYTF. DNA of the CDR3: TGCAGCTCCAGGGAGGGGTATGGCTACACCTTC.